The next 32 T cell receptor beta chains were all read from a single sample in a study of T-cell reconstitution after alpha-beta-depleted transplantation in children. TCRbeta library construction was performed incorporating unique molecular identifiers. TCRdb redid the calling of the PCR reads with MiXCR, one entry per CDR3 protein. The table has 300,000 or so distinct CDR3 sequences, 9.9% seen once. The sample here was PBMCs from the stem cell graft donor, taken from the stem cell graft. These receptors were taken from a human donor who donated a stem cell graft to a child with SCID.

This clonotype came up many times. This rearrangement joins TRBV12-3 or TRBV12-4 to TRBJ2-1; D unclear. Trimming took off 7 bases at V and 9 bases at J, with 10 bases between the two ends. The CDR3 sequence is 11 residues long. The CDR3 bases are TGTGCCAGCACCCCTAGGAGTGAGCAGTTCTTC. Amino acids: CASTPRSEQFF.

V is TRBV28 and J is TRBJ1-1; 9 positions agree with TRBD1. The CDR3 contains 14 residues. J lost 4 bases, V lost 7 bases, and 7 bases had no gene match. Looked up from germline, CDR1 is MDHEN and CDR2 is SYDVKM. CDR3 loop: CASTLTGGRTEAFF. The CDR3 region has the DNA TGTGCCAGCACCTTAACAGGGGGCCGCACTGAAGCTTTCTTT.

The sample holds a few counts of this clonotype. The J gene is TRBJ2-2, the V gene TRBV11-2; 8 nucleotides match TRBD1. CDR1 and CDR2 (germline): SGHAT, FQNNGV. Losses at the gene ends were 3 bases for V and 0 bases for J; bases not matched to a gene: 3. CDR3 length: 16 amino acids. The chain's CDR3 is CASSFSGGANTGELFF. The CDR3 DNA reads TGTGCCAGCAGCTTCTCAGGGGGCGCGAACACCGGGGAGCTGTTTTTT.

This clonotype was observed at least ten times. CDR3 sequence (DNA): TGTGCCAGCAGCGCGGACAGGGGATACAATGAGCAGTTCTTC. This codes for CASSADRGYNEQFF. The chain combines TRBV9 with TRBJ2-1, with TRBD1 matching 9 bases. The V gene's germline CDR1 is SGDLS and CDR2 YYNGEE. With 3 bases clipped from V and 4 bases from J, the junction kept 2 bases outside the gene matches. The CDR3 spans 14 residues.

This clonotype was detected a few times. This chain connects TRBV7-2 to TRBJ1-5; D not resolved. Trimming took off 0 bases at V and 0 bases at J, with 15 bases between the two ends. Germline lookup yields CDR1 SGHTA and CDR2 FQGNSA. CDR3 length: 18 residues. CDR3 protein: CASSLAAVRMGSNQPQHF. DNA for the CDR3: TGTGCCAGCAGCTTAGCGGCAGTTAGGATGGGTAGCAATCAGCCCCAGCATTTT.

In this sample, this clonotype turned up many times. The rearrangement links TRBV10-3 to TRBJ1-6; 8 bases are shared with TRBD1. This CDR3 is built from 16 residues. The V gene's germline CDR1 is ENHRY and CDR2 SYGVKD. V dropped 6 bases and J dropped 6; count of bases not matched to a gene: 10. The CDR3 nucleotides are TGTGCCATCAGCAAAGAAGGGACAGGCGGTAATTCACCCCTCCACTTT. The encoded protein is CAISKEGTGGNSPLHF.

This clonotype was seen repeatedly, ten times or more. The chain links TRBV7-7 to TRBJ2-2; D is perhaps TRBD2 (6 bases). Germline values: CDR1 SSHAT, CDR2 FNYEAQ (reference sequence). The CDR3 has 12 amino acids. The CDR3 DNA follows: TGTGCTAGCGGAAATCCGTCCGGGGAGCTGTTTTTT. This translates into CASGNPSGELFF.

V gene TRBV29-1 combines with J gene TRBJ2-7; 7 nucleotides agree with TRBD1. Germline V CDR1 and CDR2: SQVTM, ANQGSEA. With 6 bases clipped from V and 0 bases from J, the junction kept 5 bases outside the gene matches. This CDR3 region has 13 residues. The CDR3 DNA reads TGCAGCGTCAGGACAGGAGTCTCCTACGAGCAGTACTTC. It specifies CSVRTGVSYEQYF.

The V gene is TRBV12-3 or TRBV12-4, the J gene TRBJ1-1; possibly TRBD1 for D (5 bases). The CDR3 covers 15 residues. Deletions cut 5 bases from V and 0 bases from J, with 13 bases between. Here the CDR3 reads CASSPAEGLNTEAFF. CDR3 sequence (DNA): TGTGCCAGCAGTCCGGCGGAGGGACTGAACACTGAAGCTTTCTTT.

This clonotype was recorded a few times. The CDR3 reads CASSFGRRPGEKLFF. CDR3 DNA sequence: TGTGCCAGCAGCTTTGGGAGGCGTCCAGGGGAAAAACTGTTTTTT. The chain couples TRBV7-9 to TRBJ1-4; tentative D call: TRBD1 (5 bases). Trimming removed 3 bases from V and 8 bases from J, with 16 bases in between. This CDR3 region has 15 residues. CDR1 is SEHNR, CDR2 FQNEAQ, per germline (reference sequence).

This clonotype was recorded a few times. V gene TRBV7-2 combines with J gene TRBJ1-6; D not certain. The germline V gene encodes CDR1 SGHTA and CDR2 FQGNSA. Trimming shortened V by 1 base and J by 7 bases, and 8 bases separated the two germline ends. The length of the CDR3 is 14 residues. In nucleotides, the CDR3 is TGTGCCAGCAGCTTAGTATTCGGAAATTCACCCCTCCACTTT. Translating it yields CASSLVFGNSPLHF. The full variable domain, rest sourced from reference TRBV7-2 and TRBJ1-6, is GAGVSQSPSNKVTEKGKDVELRCDPISGHTALYWYRQSLGQGLEFLIYFQGNSAPDKSGLPSDRFSAERTGGSVSTLTIQRTQQEDSAVYLCASSLVFGNSPLHFGNGTRLTVT.

The V gene is TRBV20-1, the J gene TRBJ1-1; a possible D gene is TRBD1 (5 bases). The CDR3 loop spans 14 amino acids. In germline, CDR1 is DFQATT, CDR2 SNEGSKA (reference sequence). Trimming took off 8 bases at V and 0 bases at J, with 16 bases between the two ends. CDR3 in amino acids: CSPNEGTVNTEAFF. The CDR3 DNA reads as TGCAGTCCAAACGAAGGGACGGTGAACACTGAAGCTTTCTTT.

The chain uses TRBV3-1 and TRBJ2-7, with D possibly called TRBD1 or TRBD2 (6 bases each). Germline CDR1 LGHDT, CDR2 YNNKEL (reference sequence). V was trimmed by 4 bases and J by 7 bases, leaving 20 bases between them. This CDR3 has 15 residues. CDR3 residues: CASSPMWGARGEQYF. The CDR3 DNA is TGTGCCAGCAGCCCCATGTGGGGGGCGCGAGGAGAGCAGTACTTC.

The rearrangement joins TRBV29-1 to TRBJ2-2, with unresolved D. V lost 2 bases, J lost 0 bases, and 4 bases lay in between. The CDR3 contains 13 residues. The V gene's germline CDR1 is SQVTM and CDR2 ANQGSEA. CDR3 in amino acids: CSVESPNTGELFF. The DNA of the CDR3 is TGCAGCGTTGAAAGTCCGAACACCGGGGAGCTGTTTTTT.

V usage is TRBV24-1 and J usage is TRBJ2-5, with 12 bases fitting TRBD2. After removal of 3 bases from V and 4 bases from J, the junction contained 2 bases not matched to a gene. Germline lookup yields CDR1 KGHDR and CDR2 SFDVKD. CDR3 size: 15 residues. CDR3 DNA: TGTGCCACCAGTGATCCGACTAGCGGGGGAGAGACCCAGTACTTC. Translated: CATSDPTSGGETQYF.

The rearrangement joins TRBV12-3 or TRBV12-4 to TRBJ2-2; TRBD1 agrees at 9 bases. The CDR3 consists of 15 residues. The V and J ends lost 6 bases and 4 bases, in that order; junction bases with no gene match: 6. This CDR3 is CASRKQGAGTGELFF. Written as DNA, the CDR3 is TGTGCCAGCAGGAAACAGGGGGCGGGCACCGGGGAGCTGTTTTTT.

The chain joins TRBV5-1 to TRBJ2-3, with D tentatively TRBD1 (5 bases). The length of the CDR3 is 15 residues. V was clipped by 2 bases and J by 4 bases, with 14 bases between them. The germline CDR1 and CDR2 sequences are SGHRS and YFSETQ. CDR3 in DNA: TGCGCCAGCAGCTTTTGGGGCAACGGCGCAGATACGCAGTATTTT. This encodes CASSFWGNGADTQYF.

This clonotype was counted ten times or more. The chain combines TRBV29-1 with TRBJ2-7, with 9 positions matching TRBD1. CDR3 size: 14 residues. CDR1 is SQVTM and CDR2 is ANQGSEA in the germline V gene. Germline trimming cut 2 bases from V and 4 bases from J; bases unmatched to any gene: 6. In DNA, the CDR3 is TGCAGCGTTGAAACCGGGGACAGGGTGTACGAGCAGTACTTC. Residues: CSVETGDRVYEQYF.

The chain links TRBV7-3 to TRBJ2-7, with D tentatively TRBD1 (6 bases). Germline V gives CDR1 SGHTA, CDR2 FQGTGA. V lost 5 bases and J 0 bases, leaving 14 bases between the germline ends. This CDR3 is 15 amino acids long. The DNA of the CDR3 is TGTGCCAGCAGCCTTAACAGGGCTAGCTCCTACGAGCAGTACTTC. Its translation is CASSLNRASSYEQYF.

This clonotype was seen only a few times. CDR3 loop: CASSPRDRGLRYGYTF. The CDR3 nucleotides are TGTGCCAGCAGCCCCCGGGACAGGGGGCTGAGATATGGCTACACCTTC. The chain uses TRBV14 and TRBJ1-2; 12 nucleotides line up with TRBD1. The V segment lost 4 bases and the J segment 5 bases; nucleotides outside the gene matches: 8. Germline CDR1 SGHDN, CDR2 FVKESK. This CDR3 has 16 residues.

The chain combines TRBV7-8 with TRBJ1-6; D is unresolved. Looked up from germline, CDR1 is SGHVS and CDR2 is FQNEAQ. The V end lost 3 bases, the J end lost 9 bases, and 9 bases lay between the germline ends. CDR3 size: 13 residues. In DNA form, the CDR3 reads TGTGCCAGCAGCTTTAGCATAGCTTCACCCCTCCACTTT. Protein: CASSFSIASPLHF.

This clonotype was detected many times. V and J are TRBV9 and TRBJ2-3; D not certain. The CDR3 sequence is 15 residues long. With 3 bases removed from V and 4 bases from J, the gap between germline ends came to 15 bases. Germline CDR1 reads SGDLS; CDR2 reads YYNGEE. The CDR3 coding sequence is TGTGCCAGCAGCGCCGACCACGGAATTGCAGATACGCAGTATTTT. Protein sequence: CASSADHGIADTQYF.

This clonotype was seen a few times. The chain joins TRBV3-1 to TRBJ2-1; D gene uncertain. Trimming cost V 0 bases and J 4 bases, with 16 bases left between them. The CDR3 runs 17 residues. Looked up from germline, CDR1 is LGHDT and CDR2 is YNNKEL (reference sequence). CDR3 region: CASSQDLKLTTYNEQFF. The CDR3 DNA reads as TGTGCCAGCAGCCAAGATCTAAAACTAACAACTTACAATGAGCAGTTCTTC.

The genes are TRBV7-8 and TRBJ2-5; 13 bases fit TRBD2. Germline assignment: CDR1 SGHVS and CDR2 FQNEAQ. The CDR3 totals 15 residues. V lost 6 bases, J lost 6 bases, and 7 bases stayed unmatched. The CDR3 bases are TGTGCCAGCAGACAACTAGCGGGGGGGCTCAAGACCCAGTACTTC. Amino acid sequence: CASRQLAGGLKTQYF. Together with reference TRBV7-8 and TRBJ2-5, the CDR3 gives the full variable domain: GAGVSQSPRYKVAKRGQDVALRCDPISGHVSLFWYQQALGQGPEFLTYFQNEAQLDKSGLPSDRFFAERPEGSVSTLKIQRTQQEDSAVYLCASRQLAGGLKTQYFGPGTRLLVL.

This chain connects TRBV4-1 to TRBJ1-2, with D unclear. V was shortened by 4 bases and J by 5 bases, with 11 bases between the two germline ends. CDR1 and CDR2 (germline): MGHRA, YSYEKL. The CDR3 consists of 13 residues. CDR3 protein: CASSLRPVYGYTF. Here the CDR3 DNA reads TGCGCCAGCAGCCTTAGGCCAGTATATGGCTACACCTTC.

The chain links TRBV9 to TRBJ1-5, with D unclear. Trimming left V 4 bases short and J 4 bases short, with 15 bases between. The CDR3 spans 15 residues. The germline V gene has CDR1 SGDLS and CDR2 YYNGEE. CDR3 DNA: TGTGCCAGCAGCTCCGAGGCGCTCGGAAATCAGCCCCAGCATTTT. Its translation: CASSSEALGNQPQHF.

This clonotype was seen at least ten times. V and J are TRBV5-6 and TRBJ1-2; a weak D match, TRBD1 (6 bases). V was shortened by 3 bases and J by 4 bases, with 16 bases between the two germline ends. Looked up from germline, CDR1 is SGHDT and CDR2 is YYEEEE. The CDR3 length is 15 residues. This CDR3 is CASSSTKTGIYGYTF. The CDR3 nucleotides read TGTGCCAGCAGCTCGACGAAAACAGGGATCTATGGCTACACCTTC.

The table lists this clonotype with a few counts. The chain employs TRBV11-2 and TRBJ1-1, with 7 bases identical to TRBD1. The CDR3 is 15 residues long. Germline CDR1 reads SGHAT; CDR2 reads FQNNGV. Trimming cost V 2 bases and J 3 bases; bases outside gene matches: 6. The DNA for the CDR3 is TGTGCCAGCAGCTTAACACAGGGGCGACACACTGAAGCTTTCTTT. Its protein product is CASSLTQGRHTEAFF.

This rearrangement joins TRBV20-1 to TRBJ2-5, with 8 bases that match TRBD2. The V segment lost 5 bases and the J segment 7 bases; nucleotides outside the gene matches: 18. Germline values: CDR1 DFQATT, CDR2 SNEGSKA (reference sequence). The CDR3 is 16 amino acids. Here the CDR3 reads CSAGPGTRALVRTQYF. The CDR3 DNA sequence: TGCAGTGCTGGTCCCGGGACTAGAGCCCTAGTACGGACCCAGTACTTC.

This clonotype was recorded a few times. The chain links TRBV11-2 to TRBJ2-5; 9 nucleotides line up with TRBD2. The CDR3 is 14 residues long. CDR1 is SGHAT and CDR2 is FQNNGV in the germline V gene. V gave up 6 bases and J gave up 4 bases; unmatched junction bases: 6. The CDR3 loop is CASRPPGLAETQYF. The CDR3 DNA is TGTGCCAGCAGGCCGCCGGGACTAGCAGAGACCCAGTACTTC.

V usage is TRBV7-9 and J usage is TRBJ2-1; D is uncertain. V lost 5 bases, J lost 7 bases, and 6 bases lay in between. Germline V CDR1 and CDR2: SEHNR, FQNEAQ (reference sequence). The CDR3 is 11 amino acids. The CDR3 sequence is CASSIRNEQFF. DNA of the CDR3: TGTGCCAGCAGCATAAGGAATGAGCAGTTCTTC. The full variable domain, completed using reference TRBV7-9 and TRBJ2-1, is DTGVSQNPRHKITKRGQNVTFRCDPISEHNRLYWYRQTLGQGPEFLTYFQNEAQLEKSRLLSDRFSAERPKGSFSTLEIQRTEQGDSAMYLCASSIRNEQFFGPGTRLTVL.

This clonotype showed up many times. CDR3 DNA sequence: TGTGCCAGCAGCTTAGTGGGCCAGGGCGGTTACAATGAGCAGTTCTTC. Translating it yields CASSLVGQGGYNEQFF. The chain carries TRBV11-3 and TRBJ2-1, with D maybe TRBD1 (5 bases). In germline, CDR1 is SGHNT, CDR2 YENEEA. The ends were cut back, 1 base at V and 4 bases at J, with 14 bases in the middle. This CDR3 is 16 amino acids long.